The subject of this entry is one T cell receptor (beta chain). Its recognized antigen is unknown. The sequencing machine was a NextSeq 550. The Human TCR Profiling Kit (MiLaboratory) was used to make UMI-labeled 5' RACE TRB cDNA libraries. cDNA synthesis used the entire amount of extracted RNA, and PCR amplification then used the entire amount of cDNA produced. Libraries were prepared in parallel with an identical number of PCR cycles. The study's processing was this. With a minimum of two reads required per UMI, MIGEC and MiXCR pulled out about 50,000 +/- 10,000 unique UMI-labeled TRB cDNA molecules from each library. On average, 40,000 +/- 10,000 functional in-frame TRB CDR3 nucleotide clonotypes lacking stop codons were found per library. After downsampling to 5000 UMI-labeled TRB molecules per sample, diversity metrics such as normalized Shannon-Wiener and Chao1 were calculated in VDJtools. For the central five CDR3 residues, VDJtools calculated physicochemical properties weighted by clonotype size, namely interaction energy, strength, volume and Kidera factor 4. TCRdb reprocessed the reads, reporting each CDR3 protein sequence once and no DNA. These V and J calls originate from TCRdb's pipeline instead of the authors' own analysis. The sample table on file contains 130,000 to 150,000 distinct CDR3 sequences. Roughly 0.28% of the sample comes from the top ten.

This sample was included in a study of CXCR3-negative and CXCR3-positive naive CD8 T cells (dated by TCRdb to about 2019). For the wider study: In total, about 135 million TRB reads were obtained, or roughly 1.5 +/- 0.3 million reads per library. TRBV-TRBJ cluster analysis included naive subsets from roughly 5 donors and memory cells from 3 donors. Diversity and physicochemical repertoire analyses covered about a dozen donors pooled from two independent experiments. What the authors observed across the whole study: Freshly isolated PBMCs were used for most assays because CXCR3 expression partially decreased after cryopreservation. Because surface CD5, which is linked to self-reactivity in mice, was comparable between the naive subsets, TCR interaction strength was also inferred from TRB CDR3 physicochemical properties. Compared with CXCR3-negative naive cells, CXCR3-positive naive cells had TRB CDR3s with higher hydrophobicity (lower Kidera factor 4), lower energy, and higher strength and volume indices. Repertoire diversity was comparably high in both naive subsets but much lower in memory CD8+ T cells. Naive CXCR3-negative and CXCR3-positive cells from the same donor showed similar TRBV-TRBJ usage, whereas memory cells showed distinct patterns.

Each CD8+ T cell subset was flow-sorted in triplicate, and some 310,000 cells per subset were placed directly into RLT lysis buffer. To exclude memory contaminants, naive CD8+ T cells were stringently defined as CD45RO-CCR7+CD27+CD95-. Using standard density gradient centrifugation, peripheral blood mononuclear cells were isolated from buffy coats. A FACSAria III was used to flow-sort naive CD8+ T cells into CXCR3-negative and CXCR3-positive populations. An RNeasy Mini Kit was used to extract total RNA from the sorted cells. CDR1 and CDR2 are read off the germline V gene (reference sequence) as SSHAT and FNYEAQ. Taken from cysteine to phenylalanine, the CDR3 has 15 residues. Only the protein is on record.

Sequencing input: naive CXCR3+ CD8+ T cells from blood. The intended sense of this specimen's cell subset or site label: CD45RO-CCR7+CD27+CD95- naive CD8+ T cells expressing CXCR3 (TNR3+). This receptor was taken from a human donor in good health. Some clones in this sample may be carry-over from other donors' samples. The chain was built from TRBV7-7 and TRBJ1-4; TCRdb picks TRBD1, but there is no DNA to check that call. The CDR3 amino acid sequence is: CASSLSQGTNEKLFF.